This T cell receptor (beta chain) was observed in a study of blood T cell repertoires in COVID-19. Background on the study: Sites in the United States, Italy and Spain provided acute and convalescent COVID-19 samples. PBMCs, B-cell-depleted T cells, or T cells were the source of the cDNA or gDNA that made up the material.

The CDR3 contains 12 residues. The V end was cut by 2 bases, the J end by 5 bases, with 7 bases between. Germline V gene lookup returns CDR1 SGHRS and CDR2 YFSETQ. In the original workflow: Reference gene primer amplification in the assay estimated nucleated cell counts. Clones were sequenced by immunoSEQ multiplex PCR, and TCRdb holds only the in-frame ones, with some missing. V, J and clone size derive from that table, while D and trimming were established from the DNA sequence. The table shows 200,000 to 250,000 clones, with about 84% occurring only once. This TCR was recovered from a human donor in a cohort sampled during active COVID-19. J is TRBJ1-1 and V is TRBV5-1; D is unclear. Sequencing was performed on peripheral blood. The CDR3 loop is CASSLRGTEAFF. Here the CDR3 DNA reads TGCGCCAGCAGCTTAAGAGGTACTGAAGCTTTCTTT.